One and the same sample provided the 10 T cell receptor beta chains below, sequenced in a study of long-term antiretroviral therapy in people with HIV. The assay used was immunoSEQ (version v3.0), run at survey level. Sequencing used immunoSEQ multiplex PCR; TCRdb keeps in-frame clones, though not all of them. The sample consists of about 16,000 clones, roughly four fifths of them appearing once. This sample comprised unsorted PBMCs, obtained 0.1 years after starting antiretroviral therapy. These receptors all come from a man younger than 30 with HIV.

This chain connects TRBV7-3 to TRBJ2-1; D remains ambiguous. Trimming left V 0 bases short and J 7 bases short, with 4 bases between. The CDR3 has 12 amino acids. Germline V gene sequence: CDR1 SGHTA, CDR2 FQGTGA. The CDR3 nucleotides are TGTGCCAGCAGCTTAACGGGGAATGAGCAGTTCTTC. Its protein is CASSLTGNEQFF. The whole variable domain, filled in from reference TRBV7-3 and TRBJ2-1, reads GAGVSQTPSNKVTEKGKYVELRCDPISGHTALYWYRQSLGQGPEFLIYFQGTGAADDSGLPNDRFFAVRPEGSVSTLKIQRTERGDSAVYLCASSLTGNEQFFGPGTRLTVL.

The chain carries TRBV5-4 and TRBJ1-4; D might be TRBD1 (5 bases). Trimming removed 2 bases from V and 11 bases from J, with 10 bases in between. The CDR3 is made up of 12 amino acids. The germline V gene encodes CDR1 SGHNT and CDR2 YYREEE (reference sequence). In DNA, the CDR3 is TGTGCCAGCAGCTTCAGGGTGGGGAAACTGTTTTTT. It is translated as CASSFRVGKLFF.

The chain combines TRBV27 with TRBJ1-2; D perhaps matches TRBD1 (5 bases). This CDR3 is built from 14 residues. CDR1 is MNHEY and CDR2 is SMNVEV in the germline V gene (reference sequence). Trimming shortened V by 3 bases and J by 2 bases, and 10 bases separated the two germline ends. DNA for the CDR3: TGTGCCAGCAGTTTCGACAGAACAAACTATGGCTACACCTTC. Its translation is CASSFDRTNYGYTF.

The CDR3 region has the DNA TGTGCTAGTGGTTCCCCCGCAGGGAGGCAGCCCCAGCATTTT. Protein product: CASGSPAGRQPQHF. This chain links TRBV12-5 with TRBJ1-5, with D tentatively TRBD1 (5 bases). This CDR3 spans 14 amino acids. V shed 4 bases and J shed 7 bases, with 14 bases lying between them. Germline V gene sequence: CDR1 LGHNT, CDR2 FRNRAP.

This chain connects TRBV7-2 to TRBJ2-2; 12 bases line up with TRBD2. Germline V lookup: CDR1 SGHTA, CDR2 FQGNSA. V was clipped by 5 bases and J by 7 bases; unmatched bases: 8. This CDR3 region has 16 residues. CDR3: CASSTPSGRVYGELFF. DNA for the CDR3: TGTGCCAGCAGCACACCTAGCGGGAGGGTGTACGGGGAGCTGTTTTTT.

The gene calls are TRBV5-1 and TRBJ2-1; D might be TRBD1 (6 bases). The V end was cut by 5 bases, the J end by 10 bases, with 13 bases between. The CDR3 loop spans 12 amino acids. Germline V gene sequence: CDR1 SGHRS, CDR2 YFSETQ. The CDR3 is CASRPTGSEQFF. The DNA of the CDR3 is TGCGCCAGCAGACCGACAGGATCCGAGCAGTTCTTC.

The chain combines TRBV19 with TRBJ2-1; 7 bases are shared with TRBD1. Germline V gives CDR1 LNHDA, CDR2 SQIVND (reference sequence). With V trimmed by 4 bases and J by 6 bases, 6 bases remained unmatched. This CDR3 contains 14 residues. The CDR3 DNA reads TGTGCCAGTAGTAGGGACAGATTCGGCAATGAGCAGTTCTTC. Its translation: CASSRDRFGNEQFF.

This chain uses TRBV11-1 with TRBJ2-7, with a possible D match to TRBD1 (8 bases). Germline assignment: CDR1 SGHAT and CDR2 FQDESV (reference sequence). CDR3 size: 15 residues. Trimming pared 1 base from V and 2 bases from J, leaving 12 bases between. The CDR3 here is CASSLEQGGTYEQYF. CDR3 DNA sequence: TGTGCCAGCAGCTTAGAACAGGGGGGGACCTACGAGCAGTACTTC.

The J gene is TRBJ1-5, the V gene TRBV25-1, with unresolved D. Trimming removed 2 bases at V and 6 bases at J, with 8 bases between. In germline, CDR1 is MGHDK, CDR2 SYGVNS. The CDR3 runs to 13 residues. The CDR3, as DNA: TGTGCCAGCAGTGAAGGAGAAGGTCAGCCCCAGCATTTT. Protein product: CASSEGEGQPQHF.

V gene TRBV7-3 combines with J gene TRBJ1-1; 8 bases agree with TRBD1. Losses at the gene ends were 3 bases for V and 4 bases for J; bases not matched to a gene: 7. From germline, CDR1 is SGHTA and CDR2 FQGTGA. The CDR3 runs 15 residues. The CDR3 region is CASSFGGTGSTEAFF. CDR3 nucleotide sequence: TGTGCCAGCAGCTTTGGGGGGACAGGTAGCACTGAAGCTTTCTTT.